The T cell receptor beta chain under discussion was sequenced for a study of T cell repertoires in cytomegalovirus infection. The overall study: CMV epitopes, recently identified HLA-C-restricted and well-studied HLA-B-restricted, were used.

General study results and limits: Ex vivo, HLA-C-restricted CMV-specific TCR beta clonotypes prevailed over the rest of the response.

TCRdb reanalysed the reads using MiXCR and keeps one entry per CDR3 protein. This sample has some 900,000 distinct CDR3 sequences, with approximately 30% found just once. The CDR3 is 15 amino acids. V dropped 4 bases and J dropped 0 bases, with 12 bases sitting between them. Germline CDR1 is LNHDA and CDR2 is SQIVND (reference sequence). Only one count was recorded for this clonotype. Its target is unknown. Sequenced material: cultured CD8+ T cells from PBMCs, taken from culture after CMV antigen stimulation. The chain employs TRBV19 and TRBJ1-1; D uncertain. This sequence originates from a human donor in good health (CMV status not recorded). Some clones in this sample may be carry-over from other donors' samples. CDR3 bases: TGTGCCAGTAGTAAGTTGGGAACCTTGAACACTGAAGCTTTCTTT. The encoded protein is CASSKLGTLNTEAFF.